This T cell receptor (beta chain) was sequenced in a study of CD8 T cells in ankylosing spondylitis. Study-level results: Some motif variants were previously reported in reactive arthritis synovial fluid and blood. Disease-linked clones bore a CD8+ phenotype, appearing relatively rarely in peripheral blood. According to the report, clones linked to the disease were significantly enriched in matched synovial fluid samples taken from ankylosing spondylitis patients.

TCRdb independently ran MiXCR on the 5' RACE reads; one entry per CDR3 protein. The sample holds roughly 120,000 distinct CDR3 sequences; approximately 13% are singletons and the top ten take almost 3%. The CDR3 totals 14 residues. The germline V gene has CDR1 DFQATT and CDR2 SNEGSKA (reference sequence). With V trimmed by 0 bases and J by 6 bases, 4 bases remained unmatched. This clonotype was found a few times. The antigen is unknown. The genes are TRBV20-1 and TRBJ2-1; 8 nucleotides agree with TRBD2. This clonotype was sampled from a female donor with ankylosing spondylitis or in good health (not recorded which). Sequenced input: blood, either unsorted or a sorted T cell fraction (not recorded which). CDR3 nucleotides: TGCAGTGCTAGAGATAGCGGGGCCCCCAATGAGCAGTTCTTC. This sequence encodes CSARDSGAPNEQFF.